Presented here are 3 T cell receptor beta chains from one specimen sequenced in a study of control samples from healthy donors and cancer patients. TCRdb's table, derived via immunoSEQ multiplex PCR, lists solely in-frame clones and lacks some. The sample has approximately 120,000 clones, 90% seen once. The material sequenced was blood. Receptor source: a human donor in good health. The donor label of this sample is uncertain.

The rearrangement links TRBV9 to TRBJ2-1, with 9 bases fitting TRBD1. In germline, CDR1 is SGDLS, CDR2 YYNGEE. The ends lost 0 bases at V and 2 bases at J; junction bases unmatched: 3. This CDR3 has 16 residues. The DNA for the CDR3 is TGTGCCAGCAGCGTAGAGGGACAGGGTGCCTACAATGAGCAGTTCTTC. As protein: CASSVEGQGAYNEQFF.

The chain carries TRBV30 and TRBJ1-5; possible D gene TRBD1, 5 bases. CDR1 GTSNPN and CDR2 SVGIG come from the germline V gene (reference sequence). V lost 2 bases and J lost 4, with 9 bases in between. The CDR3 sequence is 13 residues long. The CDR3: CAWSTEGNQPQHF. The CDR3, as DNA: TGTGCCTGGAGTACGGAGGGGAATCAGCCCCAGCATTTT.

This rearrangement joins TRBV9 to TRBJ2-3, with D unclear. Germline V gives CDR1 SGDLS, CDR2 YYNGEE. The CDR3 spans 13 residues. V lost 4 bases, J lost 5 bases, and 11 bases lay in between. The CDR3 DNA reads TGTGCCAGCAGCTCCCCCCTCCTAGATACGCAGTATTTT. Encoded protein: CASSSPLLDTQYF.